The 17 T cell receptor beta chains reported below all come from one sample, sequenced in a study of blood T cell repertoires in COVID-19. Sequencing used immunoSEQ multiplex PCR; TCRdb keeps in-frame clones, though not all of them. The sample shows more than 400,000 clones, about 90% of them seen only once. Material for sequencing was PBMCs or T cells enriched from blood (not recorded which). Every receptor here comes from a woman aged 18-29 years who had recovered from COVID-19.

This chain connects TRBV30 to TRBJ1-6; unclear D gene. Trimming removed 4 bases at V and 8 bases at J, with 15 bases between. Per germline, CDR1 GTSNPN and CDR2 SVGIG (reference sequence). CDR3 length: 14 amino acids. The CDR3 protein is CAWMEGAGYSPLHF. CDR3 nucleotides: TGTGCCTGGATGGAGGGCGCGGGGTATTCACCCCTCCACTTT.

The chain carries TRBV30 and TRBJ1-2; tentative D call: TRBD1 (6 bases). The CDR3 sequence is 15 residues long. Germline CDR1 is GTSNPN and CDR2 is SVGIG (reference sequence). V lost 1 base and J 3 bases, leaving 15 bases between the germline ends. The chain's CDR3 is CAWSEGRGAYYGYTF. The CDR3, as DNA: TGTGCCTGGAGTGAGGGCAGGGGAGCCTACTATGGCTACACCTTC.

The table lists this clone with a count of one. The chain couples TRBV3-1 (or the pseudogene TRBV3-2) to TRBJ2-7; 13 bases fit TRBD2. The CDR3 length is 16 residues. The V and J ends lost 3 bases and 7 bases, in that order; junction bases with no gene match: 9. The germline V gene has CDR1 LGHDT and CDR2 YNNKEL (reference sequence). The CDR3 spells CASSHTPGTSGDEQYF. The CDR3 region has the DNA TGTGCCAGCAGCCACACTCCCGGGACTAGCGGGGATGAGCAGTACTTC.

This chain uses TRBV6-4 with TRBJ1-2, with 7 bases aligning to TRBD1. Per germline, CDR1 MRHNA and CDR2 SNTAGT. The CDR3 sequence is 13 residues long. Trimming at V came to 6 bases and at J to 9 bases, leaving 10 bases not matched to a gene. The CDR3: CASSPQGGQSYTF. DNA of the CDR3: TGTGCCAGCAGCCCTCAGGGGGGTCAGAGCTACACCTTC.

This chain connects TRBV5-1 to TRBJ2-2; tentatively, D is TRBD2 (6 bases). The CDR3 is 14 residues long. V lost 2 bases and J lost 6, with 11 bases in between. Germline values: CDR1 SGHRS, CDR2 YFSETQ. This CDR3 is CASSLTLAAGELFF. The DNA for the CDR3 is TGCGCCAGCAGCTTAACACTAGCAGCCGGGGAGCTGTTTTTT. Full variable domain (missing parts from reference TRBV5-1 and TRBJ2-2): KAGVTQTPRYLIKTRGQQVTLSCSPISGHRSVSWYQQTPGQGLQFLFEYFSETQRNKGNFPGRFSGRQFSNSRSEMNVSTLELGDSALYLCASSLTLAAGELFFGEGSRLTVL.

V and J are TRBV6-2 or TRBV6-3 and TRBJ2-1, with D uncertain. Germline-derived CDR1 and CDR2 are MNHEY and SVGEGT. V lost 6 bases and J lost 7, with 13 bases in between. The CDR3 has 13 amino acids. The CDR3 DNA reads as TGTGCCAGCAGCCTGACCCCCGGGAATGAGCAGTTCTTC. Translation: CASSLTPGNEQFF.

The chain uses TRBV5-1 and TRBJ1-1, with D possibly being TRBD1 (6 bases). V was cut by 0 bases and J by 4 bases, with 16 bases left in between. CDR1 SGHRS and CDR2 YFSETQ come from the germline V gene. CDR3 length: 16 amino acids. The CDR3 coding sequence is TGCGCCAGCAGCTTGGGTGTGGGGGCATTCTTCACTGAAGCTTTCTTT. As protein: CASSLGVGAFFTEAFF.

V and J are TRBV5-6 and TRBJ2-5; possibly TRBD2 for D (6 bases). This CDR3 is 13 amino acids long. Trimming stripped 4 bases from V and 4 bases from J, with 11 bases between. Germline CDR1 and CDR2: SGHDT and YYEEEE. CDR3 in amino acids: CASSLGLPETQYF. The CDR3 region has the DNA TGTGCCAGCAGCCTCGGACTACCAGAGACCCAGTACTTC.

This clone was observed at least ten times. The rearrangement links TRBV27 to TRBJ1-2, with 7 positions matching TRBD1. Looked up from germline, CDR1 is MNHEY and CDR2 is SMNVEV (reference sequence). Germline trimming cut 0 bases from V and 6 bases from J; bases unmatched to any gene: 4. This CDR3 comprises 14 residues. The CDR3 is CASSLSSGGHGYTF. The CDR3 nucleotides are TGTGCCAGCAGTTTATCGTCAGGGGGGCATGGCTACACCTTC.

The sample holds a few counts of this clone. The J gene is TRBJ1-2, the V gene TRBV28; the D is unclear. Trimming cost V 4 bases and J 8 bases, with 5 bases left between them. CDR1 is MDHEN and CDR2 is SYDVKM in the germline V gene. This CDR3 comprises 10 residues. The CDR3 is CASSSIGYTF. CDR3 DNA: TGTGCCAGCAGTTCTATAGGCTACACCTTC.

The J gene is TRBJ1-4, the V gene TRBV4-1; D not certain. Germline-derived CDR1 and CDR2 are MGHRA and YSYEKL. V was pared by 1 base and J by 5 bases, with 5 bases between. The CDR3 length is 13 residues. The CDR3 protein is CASSQGGNEKLFF. In DNA form, the CDR3 reads TGCGCCAGCAGCCAAGGAGGGAATGAAAAACTGTTTTTT.

CDR3 region: CASSSRTGGRLVNTEAFF. The CDR3 DNA reads TGTGCCAGCAGTTCGCGCACAGGGGGCCGGCTGGTGAACACTGAAGCTTTCTTT. V gene TRBV28 combines with J gene TRBJ1-1; 9 bases line up with TRBD1. V gave up 4 bases and J gave up 0 bases; unmatched junction bases: 12. Germline CDR1 reads MDHEN; CDR2 reads SYDVKM. The CDR3 has 18 residues.

The chain couples TRBV7-3 to TRBJ2-2; 12 bases line up with TRBD2. Trimming cost V 5 bases and J 6 bases; bases outside gene matches: 4. The CDR3 is made up of 15 amino acids. The V gene's germline CDR1 is SGHTA and CDR2 FQGTGA. The CDR3 protein is CASSRGLAGSGELFF. Written as DNA, the CDR3 is TGTGCCAGCAGCCGTGGACTAGCGGGGTCCGGGGAGCTGTTTTTT.

This rearrangement joins TRBV6-5 to TRBJ1-2; D might be TRBD1 (5 bases). Trimming shortened V by 0 bases and J by 7 bases, and 9 bases separated the two germline ends. The CDR3 contains 13 residues. Germline CDR1 MNHEY, CDR2 SVGAGI. CDR3 protein: CASSYSMGGGYTF. CDR3 coding DNA: TGTGCCAGCAGTTACTCGATGGGGGGTGGCTACACCTTC.

The chain combines TRBV25-1 with TRBJ2-7, with 9 bases lining up with TRBD2. The V gene end was trimmed by 4 bases and the J gene end by 1 base; junction bases not matched to a gene: 2. In germline, CDR1 is MGHDK, CDR2 SYGVNS. The CDR3 runs to 14 residues. The CDR3 region has the DNA TGTGCCAGCAGTGCGACTAGCGGATCCTACGAGCAGTACTTC. Protein sequence: CASSATSGSYEQYF.

The chain employs TRBV6-6 and TRBJ1-5; tentative D call: TRBD1 (6 bases). This CDR3 region has 14 residues. Germline CDR1 reads MNHNY; CDR2 reads SVGAGI (reference sequence). V lost 4 bases to trimming and J lost 3 bases, with 10 bases between them. The CDR3 DNA follows: TGTGCCAGCAGTTTCGGACAGAACAATCAGCCCCAGCATTTT. Amino acids: CASSFGQNNQPQHF.

The chain has TRBV7-9 and TRBJ2-3; D is undetermined. Trimming removed 5 bases at V and 3 bases at J, with 6 bases between. Looked up from germline, CDR1 is SEHNR and CDR2 is FQNEAQ (reference sequence). CDR3 size: 12 residues. Here the CDR3 reads CASSPGTDTQYF. The CDR3 DNA reads TGTGCCAGCAGCCCCGGGACAGATACGCAGTATTTT.